What follows describes a single TCR beta chain. This entry is derived from a study of blood T cell repertoires in COVID-19. This CDR3 contains 16 residues. CDR1 MNHNY and CDR2 SVGAGI come from the germline V gene (reference sequence). The V segment lost 2 bases and the J segment 6 bases; nucleotides outside the gene matches: 10. In the authors' methods: Amplification from reference gene primers served as the basis for estimated nucleated cell counts. The repertoire was sequenced with immunoSEQ multiplex PCR; TCRdb's copy has only in-frame clones and lacks some. V, J and clone size were drawn from that table, and D and trimming were deduced from the DNA. The sample consists of some 200,000 clones, 65% to 85% of them appearing once.

Sequencing was done on a sample of peripheral blood. The sequence came from a woman aged 55 to 70 with acute or convalescent COVID-19. This rearrangement joins TRBV6-6 to TRBJ1-2, with 9 nucleotides matching TRBD1. CDR3 region: CASSYSFRDRVNGYTF. The DNA of the CDR3 is TGTGCCAGCAGTTACAGTTTCCGGGACAGGGTAAATGGCTACACCTTC.